The source of this T cell receptor (beta chain) is a study of cytomegalovirus exposure and HLA in healthy donors. Overall study: Within the Caucasian-associated ancestry cluster were approximately 77% of the 398 genotyped donors.

The PCR used 60 Vbeta and 13 Jbeta primers. Clones were read by immunoSEQ multiplex PCR, and TCRdb kept only the in-frame ones, dropping some. The sample records around 63,000 clones, roughly 76% being singletons. This CDR3 comprises 16 residues. V gave up 0 bases and J gave up 5 bases, with 13 bases separating them. Germline assignment: CDR1 MNHEY and CDR2 SVGAGI. This clone was detected once. Sequences were obtained from PBMCs. This clonotype was obtained from a man between 60 and 75 years old in good health and CMV-seropositive. This chain uses TRBV6-5 with TRBJ1-4; D is ambiguous. CDR3 loop: CASSYSGNRVNEKLFF. For the CDR3, the DNA is TGTGCCAGCAGTTACTCTGGAAACAGAGTAAATGAAAAACTGTTTTTT.